Shown below are 18 T cell receptor beta chains from a single sample sequenced in a study of T cell responses to AZD1222 COVID-19 vaccine. Sequenced by immunoSEQ multiplex PCR; TCRdb stores in-frame clones only, minus some. The top ten hold more than 7.5% of the sample, which has 130,000 or so clones, 80% to 90% seen once. The sequencing used peripheral blood, collected on day 0 of AZD1222 vaccination. The source is an adult in good health.

The V and J genes are TRBV7-2 and TRBJ2-5, with 7 positions matching TRBD1. Germline V lookup: CDR1 SGHTA, CDR2 FQGNSA. The CDR3 is made up of 14 amino acids. J gave up 4 bases and V 5 bases, and 7 bases lay outside the gene matches. CDR3 region: CASSSDRVGETQYF. For the CDR3, the DNA is TGTGCCAGCAGCAGTGACAGGGTAGGAGAGACCCAGTACTTC.

This clone appeared once. The gene calls are TRBV30 and TRBJ1-2; D may be TRBD1 (5 bases). The CDR3 is made up of 13 amino acids. Trimming cost V 3 bases and J 3 bases, with 11 bases left between them. Germline-derived CDR1 and CDR2 are GTSNPN and SVGIG (reference sequence). The CDR3 sequence is CAWRDTADYGYTF. CDR3 sequence (DNA): TGTGCCTGGAGGGACACTGCGGACTATGGCTACACCTTC.

This clone has only a few counts. The gene calls are TRBV18 and TRBJ2-7; possible D gene TRBD1, 6 bases. The germline V and J ends were trimmed by 5 bases and 0 bases, with 11 bases remaining between them. The CDR3 has 14 amino acids. Germline V lookup: CDR1 KGHSH, CDR2 LQKENI. The CDR3 DNA reads as TGTGCCAGCTCAAGGACAGAGAGCTCCTACGAGCAGTACTTC. Encoded protein: CASSRTESSYEQYF.

This chain joins TRBV10-3 and TRBJ2-2, with D perhaps given as TRBD1 or TRBD2 (5 bases each). The germline CDR1 and CDR2 sequences are ENHRY and SYGVKD. Trimming pared 10 bases from V and 5 bases from J, leaving 8 bases between. The CDR3 spans 11 residues. CDR3 region: CATGATGELFF. The CDR3 nucleotides read TGTGCCACCGGGGCTACCGGGGAGCTGTTTTTT.

This clone was observed a few times. This sample includes further DNA sequences coding for the same CDR3. The chain carries TRBV19 and TRBJ1-1, with no clear D. Looked up from germline, CDR1 is LNHDA and CDR2 is SQIVND (reference sequence). This CDR3 contains 13 residues. V was clipped by 3 bases and J by 0 bases, with 5 bases between them. The CDR3 region is CASSIGVNTEAFF. CDR3 sequence (DNA): TGTGCCAGTAGTATTGGAGTGAACACTGAAGCTTTCTTT.

This chain links TRBV19 with TRBJ1-4; D gene ambiguous. Germline V gene lookup returns CDR1 LNHDA and CDR2 SQIVND (reference sequence). The CDR3 has 16 residues. Trimming took off 0 bases at V and 10 bases at J, with 18 bases between the two ends. This chain's CDR3 is CASSIDLSAAPPKLFF. The CDR3 region has the DNA TGTGCCAGTAGTATAGATCTATCGGCAGCTCCACCAAAACTGTTTTTT.

The gene calls are TRBV19 and TRBJ1-5; a possible D gene is TRBD1 (6 bases). Germline V CDR1 and CDR2: LNHDA, SQIVND (reference sequence). V gave up 3 bases and J gave up 0 bases, with 15 bases separating them. This CDR3 has 17 amino acids. CDR3 DNA: TGTGCCAGTAGTATTCCCCTCGGACAGCATAGCAATCAGCCCCAGCATTTT. Protein sequence: CASSIPLGQHSNQPQHF.

The chain is built from TRBV28 and TRBJ1-5; 9 bases align to TRBD1. Looked up from germline, CDR1 is MDHEN and CDR2 is SYDVKM. The CDR3 consists of 14 residues. The ends lost 7 bases at V and 4 bases at J; junction bases unmatched: 5. The CDR3: CASKPGQGNQPQHF. The CDR3 DNA follows: TGTGCCAGCAAACCGGGACAGGGAAATCAGCCCCAGCATTTT.

The genes are TRBV3-1 (or the pseudogene TRBV3-2) and TRBJ1-5; 8 nucleotides align to TRBD1. CDR1 and CDR2 (germline): LGHDT, YNNKEL (reference sequence). The V gene end was trimmed by 5 bases and the J gene end by 3 bases; junction bases not matched to a gene: 6. The CDR3 spans 15 residues. CDR3 in amino acids: CASSWRTGNNQPQHF. The CDR3 DNA sequence: TGTGCCAGCAGCTGGAGGACAGGGAACAATCAGCCCCAGCATTTT.

On this clone: Additional DNA sequences in this sample encode the identical CDR3. Here the CDR3 DNA reads TGTGCCAGCAGCCAAGATCTAGCTGAAGCTTTCTTT. Translated, it gives CASSQDLAEAFF. V and J are TRBV4-2 and TRBJ1-1; D not certain. Between the trimmed V and J ends, which lost 0 bases and 6 bases, there was a span of 5 bases. The germline V gene has CDR1 LGHNA and CDR2 YNFKEQ. The CDR3 is made up of 12 amino acids.

This rearrangement joins TRBV18 to TRBJ1-2; D uncertain. The CDR3 length is 14 residues. Trimming removed 6 bases from V and 6 bases from J, with 17 bases in between. In germline, CDR1 is KGHSH, CDR2 LQKENI. CDR3: CASSPQKGSDGYTF. The CDR3 DNA follows: TGTGCCAGCTCTCCTCAGAAGGGCTCGGATGGCTACACCTTC.

The chain is built from TRBV24-1 and TRBJ2-1; a possible D gene is TRBD2 (6 bases). The CDR3 covers 12 residues. Trimming removed 8 bases from V and 6 bases from J, with 10 bases in between. Germline loops: CDR1 KGHDR, CDR2 SFDVKD. The CDR3, as DNA: TGTGCCACCATGGGACTCATCAATGAGCAGTTCTTC. This encodes CATMGLINEQFF.

The genes are TRBV24-1 and TRBJ2-2; unclear D gene. Trimming took 2 bases from V and 5 from J, leaving 11 bases between them. This CDR3 region has 15 residues. Germline CDR1 and CDR2: KGHDR and SFDVKD. CDR3 coding DNA: TGTGCCACCAGTGATTCGTCTCTTAAAACCGGGGAGCTGTTTTTT. Translated, it gives CATSDSSLKTGELFF.

The chain links TRBV7-2 to TRBJ1-1; no reliable D call. The CDR3 is 14 amino acids. Trimming removed 5 bases from V and 1 base from J, with 11 bases in between. Germline CDR1 reads SGHTA; CDR2 reads FQGNSA. The CDR3 reads CASSATYTNTEAFF. Here the CDR3 DNA reads TGTGCCAGCAGCGCCACTTACACGAACACTGAAGCTTTCTTT.

V and J are TRBV28 and TRBJ1-4, with 7 bases aligning to TRBD1. The CDR3 is 16 residues long. With V trimmed by 2 bases and J by 3 bases, 6 bases remained unmatched. Germline CDR1 MDHEN, CDR2 SYDVKM. CDR3 loop: CASSLVQGVANEKLFF. The CDR3 DNA reads TGTGCCAGCAGTTTAGTCCAGGGGGTGGCTAATGAAAAACTGTTTTTT.

The V call is TRBV30, the J call TRBJ1-4, with D possibly matching TRBD1 (5 bases). The CDR3 loop spans 12 amino acids. Trimming removed 2 bases at V and 11 bases at J, with 12 bases between. CDR1 is GTSNPN, CDR2 SVGIG, per germline (reference sequence). CDR3 DNA: TGTGCCTGGAGTACCAGGGCGGCCAAACTGTTTTTT. This sequence encodes CAWSTRAAKLFF. Full variable domain (missing parts from reference TRBV30 and TRBJ1-4): SQTIHQWPATLVQPVGSPLSLECTVEGTSNPNLYWYRQAAGRGLQLLFYSVGIGQISSEVPQNLSASRPQDRQFILSSKKLLLSDSGFYLCAWSTRAAKLFFGSGTQLSVL.

V usage is TRBV30 and J usage is TRBJ2-7, with D perhaps given as TRBD1 or TRBD2 (5 bases each). Germline V gives CDR1 GTSNPN, CDR2 SVGIG (reference sequence). The CDR3 is 13 amino acids. V was shortened by 3 bases and J by 4 bases, with 13 bases between the two germline ends. The CDR3 sequence is CAWRPGPGYEQYF. The CDR3 coding sequence is TGTGCCTGGAGGCCGGGACCCGGGTACGAGCAGTACTTC.

The chain links TRBV27 to TRBJ2-7, with D possibly TRBD2 on 7 matching bases. The CDR3 has 16 residues. With 6 bases removed from V and 3 bases from J, the gap between germline ends came to 21 bases. Germline CDR1 is MNHEY and CDR2 is SMNVEV (reference sequence). The CDR3 DNA reads TGTGCCAGCAGATCAGCGGGACAAGGCAGCGGCTACGAGCAGTACTTC. Amino acids: CASRSAGQGSGYEQYF.